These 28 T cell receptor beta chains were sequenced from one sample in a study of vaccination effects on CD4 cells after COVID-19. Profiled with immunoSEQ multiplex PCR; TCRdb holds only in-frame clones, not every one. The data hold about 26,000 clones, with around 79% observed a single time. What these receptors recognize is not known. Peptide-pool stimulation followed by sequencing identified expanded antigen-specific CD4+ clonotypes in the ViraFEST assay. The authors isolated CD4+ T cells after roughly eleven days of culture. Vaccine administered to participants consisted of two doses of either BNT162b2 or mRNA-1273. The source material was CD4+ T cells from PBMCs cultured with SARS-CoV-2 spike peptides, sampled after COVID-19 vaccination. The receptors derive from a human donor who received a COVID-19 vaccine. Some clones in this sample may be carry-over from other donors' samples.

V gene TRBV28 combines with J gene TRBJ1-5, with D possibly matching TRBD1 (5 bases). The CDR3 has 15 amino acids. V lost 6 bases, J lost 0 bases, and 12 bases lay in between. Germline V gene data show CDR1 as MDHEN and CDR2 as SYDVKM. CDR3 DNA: TGTGCCAGCAGCCTTAGACAGACTAGCAATCAGCCCCAGCATTTT. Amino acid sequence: CASSLRQTSNQPQHF. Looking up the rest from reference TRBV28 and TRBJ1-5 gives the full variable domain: DVKVTQSSRYLVKRTGEKVFLECVQDMDHENMFWYRQDPGLGLRLIYFSYDVKMKEKGDIPEGYSVSREKKERFSLILESASTNQTSMYLCASSLRQTSNQPQHFGDGTRLSIL.

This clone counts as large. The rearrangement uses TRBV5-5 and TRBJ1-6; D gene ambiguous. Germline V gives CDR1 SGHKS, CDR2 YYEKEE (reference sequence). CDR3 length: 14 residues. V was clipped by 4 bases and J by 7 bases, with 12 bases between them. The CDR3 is CASSDERNNSPLHF. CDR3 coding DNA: TGTGCCAGCAGCGACGAACGGAACAATTCACCCCTCCACTTT.

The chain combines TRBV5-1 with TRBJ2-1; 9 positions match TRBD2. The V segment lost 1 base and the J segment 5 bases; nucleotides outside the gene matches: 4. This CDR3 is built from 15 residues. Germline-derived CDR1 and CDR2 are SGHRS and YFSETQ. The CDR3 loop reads CASSLLLAGNNEQFF. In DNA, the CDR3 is TGCGCCAGCAGCTTGCTCCTAGCGGGAAACAATGAGCAGTTCTTC.

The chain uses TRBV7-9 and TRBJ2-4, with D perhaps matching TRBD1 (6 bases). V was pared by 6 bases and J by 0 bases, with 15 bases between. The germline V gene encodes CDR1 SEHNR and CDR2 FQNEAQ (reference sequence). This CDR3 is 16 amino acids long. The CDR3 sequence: CASSSGDVLAKNIQYF. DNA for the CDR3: TGTGCCAGCAGTTCAGGGGACGTCTTAGCCAAAAACATTCAGTACTTC.

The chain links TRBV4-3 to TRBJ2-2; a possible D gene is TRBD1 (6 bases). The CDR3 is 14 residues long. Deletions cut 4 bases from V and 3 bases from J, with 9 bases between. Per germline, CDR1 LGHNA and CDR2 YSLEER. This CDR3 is CASSPQGYTGELFF. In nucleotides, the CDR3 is TGCGCCAGCAGCCCACAGGGCTACACCGGGGAGCTGTTTTTT.

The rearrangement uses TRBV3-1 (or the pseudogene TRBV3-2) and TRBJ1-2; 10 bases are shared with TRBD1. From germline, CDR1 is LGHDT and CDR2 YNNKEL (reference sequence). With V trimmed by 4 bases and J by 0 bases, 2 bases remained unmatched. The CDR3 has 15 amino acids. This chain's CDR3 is CASSRQGATNYGYTF. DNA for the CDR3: TGTGCCAGCAGCCGACAGGGGGCTACTAACTATGGCTACACCTTC.

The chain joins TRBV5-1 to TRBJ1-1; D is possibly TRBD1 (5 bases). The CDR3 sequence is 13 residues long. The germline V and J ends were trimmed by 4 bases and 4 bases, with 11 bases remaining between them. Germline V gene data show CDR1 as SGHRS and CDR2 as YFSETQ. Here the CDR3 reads CASSPRDRTEAFF. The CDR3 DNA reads TGCGCCAGCAGCCCCAGGGATCGCACTGAAGCTTTCTTT.

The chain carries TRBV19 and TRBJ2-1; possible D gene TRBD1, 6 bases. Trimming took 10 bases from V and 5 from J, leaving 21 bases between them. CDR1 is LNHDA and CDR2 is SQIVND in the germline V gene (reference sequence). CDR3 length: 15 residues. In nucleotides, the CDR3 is TGTGCCACCCAACTAGGGGGTAGGAATAACAATGAGCAGTTCTTC. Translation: CATQLGGRNNNEQFF.

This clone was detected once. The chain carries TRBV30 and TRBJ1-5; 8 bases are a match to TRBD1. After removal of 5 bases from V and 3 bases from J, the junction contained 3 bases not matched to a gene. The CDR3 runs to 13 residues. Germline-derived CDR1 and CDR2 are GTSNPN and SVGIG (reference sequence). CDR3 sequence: CAWSGGFNQPQHF. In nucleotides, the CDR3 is TGTGCCTGGTCAGGGGGCTTCAATCAGCCCCAGCATTTT.

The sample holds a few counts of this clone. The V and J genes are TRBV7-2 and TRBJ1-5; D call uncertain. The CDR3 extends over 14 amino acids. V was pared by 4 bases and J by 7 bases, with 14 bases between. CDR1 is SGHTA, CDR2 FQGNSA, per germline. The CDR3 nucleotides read TGTGCCAGCAGCTCCCAGAGAGGTGAGCAGCCCCAGCATTTT. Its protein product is CASSSQRGEQPQHF.

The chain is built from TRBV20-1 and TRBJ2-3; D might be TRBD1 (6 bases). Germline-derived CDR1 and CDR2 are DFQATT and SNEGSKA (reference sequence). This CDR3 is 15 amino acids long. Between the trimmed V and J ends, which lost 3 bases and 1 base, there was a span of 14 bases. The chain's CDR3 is CSASQQGLGTDTQYF. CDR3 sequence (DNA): TGCAGTGCTAGTCAACAGGGTCTCGGCACAGATACGCAGTATTTT.

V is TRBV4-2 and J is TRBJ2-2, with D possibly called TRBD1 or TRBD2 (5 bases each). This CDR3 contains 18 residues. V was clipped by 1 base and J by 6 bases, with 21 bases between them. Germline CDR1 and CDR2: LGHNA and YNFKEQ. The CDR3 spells CASSQARGAATRAGELFF. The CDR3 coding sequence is TGTGCCAGCAGCCAAGCCCGAGGGGCGGCCACCCGGGCCGGGGAGCTGTTTTTT.

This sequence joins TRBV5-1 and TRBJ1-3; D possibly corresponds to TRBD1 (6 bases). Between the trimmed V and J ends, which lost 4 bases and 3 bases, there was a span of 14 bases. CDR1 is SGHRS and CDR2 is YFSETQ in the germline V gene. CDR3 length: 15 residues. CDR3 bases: TGCGCCAGCAGCCTTGGGGGGGGCTTTGGAAACACCATATATTTT. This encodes CASSLGGGFGNTIYF.

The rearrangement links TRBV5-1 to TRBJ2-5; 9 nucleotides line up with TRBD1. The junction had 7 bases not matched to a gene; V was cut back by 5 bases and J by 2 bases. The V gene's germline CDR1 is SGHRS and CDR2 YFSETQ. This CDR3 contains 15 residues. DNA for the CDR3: TGCGCCAGCAGAAACCGGGACAGGGCACAAGAGACCCAGTACTTC. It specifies CASRNRDRAQETQYF.

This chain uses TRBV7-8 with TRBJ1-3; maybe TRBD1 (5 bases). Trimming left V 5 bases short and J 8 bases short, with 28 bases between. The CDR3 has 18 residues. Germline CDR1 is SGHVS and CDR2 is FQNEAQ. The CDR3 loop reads CASSPRVVRVSQVDTIYF. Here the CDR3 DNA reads TGTGCCAGCAGCCCCCGCGTTGTCAGGGTTAGTCAGGTGGACACCATATATTTT. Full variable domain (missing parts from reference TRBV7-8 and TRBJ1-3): GAGVSQSPRYKVAKRGQDVALRCDPISGHVSLFWYQQALGQGPEFLTYFQNEAQLDKSGLPSDRFFAERPEGSVSTLKIQRTQQEDSAVYLCASSPRVVRVSQVDTIYFGEGSWLTVV.

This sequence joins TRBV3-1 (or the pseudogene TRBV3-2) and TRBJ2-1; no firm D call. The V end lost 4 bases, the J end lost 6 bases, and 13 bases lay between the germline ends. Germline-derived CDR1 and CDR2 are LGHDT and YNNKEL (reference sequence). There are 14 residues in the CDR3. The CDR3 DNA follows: TGTGCCAGCAGCCCAATGTATACTGGCAATGAGCAGTTCTTC. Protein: CASSPMYTGNEQFF.

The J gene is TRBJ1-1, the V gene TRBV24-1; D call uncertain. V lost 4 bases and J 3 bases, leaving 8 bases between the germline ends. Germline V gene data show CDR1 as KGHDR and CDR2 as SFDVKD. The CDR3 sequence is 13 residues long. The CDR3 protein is CATSDPGYTEAFF. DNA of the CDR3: TGTGCCACCAGTGACCCGGGTTACACTGAAGCTTTCTTT.

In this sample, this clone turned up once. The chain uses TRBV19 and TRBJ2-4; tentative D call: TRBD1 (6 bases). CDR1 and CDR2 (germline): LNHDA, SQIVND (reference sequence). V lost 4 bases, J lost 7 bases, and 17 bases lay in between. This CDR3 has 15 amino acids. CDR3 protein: CASSTRTGSGNIQYF. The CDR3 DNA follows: TGTGCCAGTAGTACCAGAACAGGGTCGGGGAACATTCAGTACTTC.

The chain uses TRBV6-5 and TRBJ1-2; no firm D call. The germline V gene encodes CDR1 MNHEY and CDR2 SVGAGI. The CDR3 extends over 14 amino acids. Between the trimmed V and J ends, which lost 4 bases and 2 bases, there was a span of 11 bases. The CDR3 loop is CASSLALPNYGYTF. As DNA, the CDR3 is TGTGCCAGCAGTTTGGCTTTACCCAACTATGGCTACACCTTC.

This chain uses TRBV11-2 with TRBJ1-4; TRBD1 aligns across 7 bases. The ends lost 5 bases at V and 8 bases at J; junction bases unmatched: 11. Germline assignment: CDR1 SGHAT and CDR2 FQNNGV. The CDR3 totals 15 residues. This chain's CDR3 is CASSRTGTEGEKLFF. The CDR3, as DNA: TGTGCCAGCAGCCGCACTGGGACAGAGGGCGAAAAACTGTTTTTT.

For the CDR3, the DNA is TGTGCCAGCAGAGGTCCCGTGTCGTCAGAGACCCAGTACTTC. This codes for CASRGPVSSETQYF. This chain connects TRBV2 to TRBJ2-5; D is unresolved. Deletions cut 6 bases from V and 4 bases from J, with 15 bases between. CDR3 length equals 14 residues. The V gene's germline CDR1 is SNHLY and CDR2 FYNNEI.

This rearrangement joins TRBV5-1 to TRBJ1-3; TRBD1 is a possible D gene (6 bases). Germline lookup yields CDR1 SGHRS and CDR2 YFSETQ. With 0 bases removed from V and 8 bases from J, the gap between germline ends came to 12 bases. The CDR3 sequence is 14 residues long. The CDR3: CASSLAGGSDTIYF. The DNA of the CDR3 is TGCGCCAGCAGCTTGGCGGGGGGCTCGGACACCATATATTTT.

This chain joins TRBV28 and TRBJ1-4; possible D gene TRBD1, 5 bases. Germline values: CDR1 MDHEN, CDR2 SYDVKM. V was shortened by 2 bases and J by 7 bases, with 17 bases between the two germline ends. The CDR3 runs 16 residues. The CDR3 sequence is CASSLSVQGWSEKLFF. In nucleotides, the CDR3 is TGTGCCAGCAGTTTAAGTGTTCAGGGATGGTCTGAAAAACTGTTTTTT.

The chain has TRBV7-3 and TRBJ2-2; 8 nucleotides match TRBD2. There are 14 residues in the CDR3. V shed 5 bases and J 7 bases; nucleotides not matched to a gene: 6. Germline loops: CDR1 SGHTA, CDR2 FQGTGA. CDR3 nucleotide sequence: TGTGCCAGCAGCCCCGGGGGGGGTGGCGGGGAGCTGTTTTTT. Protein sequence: CASSPGGGGGELFF.

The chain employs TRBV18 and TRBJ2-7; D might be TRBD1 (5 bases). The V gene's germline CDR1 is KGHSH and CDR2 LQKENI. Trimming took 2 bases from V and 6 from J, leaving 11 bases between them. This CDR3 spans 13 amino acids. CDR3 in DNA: TGTGCCAGCTCACCAGGTAGGGGTGGCGAGCAGTACGTC. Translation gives CASSPGRGGEQYV.

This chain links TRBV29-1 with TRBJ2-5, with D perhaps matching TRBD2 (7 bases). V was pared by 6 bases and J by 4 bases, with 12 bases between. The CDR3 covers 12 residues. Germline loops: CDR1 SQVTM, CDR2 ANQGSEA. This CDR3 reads CSVRGGTETQYF. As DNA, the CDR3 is TGCAGCGTGAGGGGGGGCACAGAGACCCAGTACTTC. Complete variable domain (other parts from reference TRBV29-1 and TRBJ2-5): SAVISQKPSRDICQRGTSLTIQCQVDSQVTMMFWYRQQPGQSLTLIATANQGSEATYESGFVIDKFPISRPNLTFSTLTVSNMSPEDSSIYLCSVRGGTETQYFGPGTRLLVL.

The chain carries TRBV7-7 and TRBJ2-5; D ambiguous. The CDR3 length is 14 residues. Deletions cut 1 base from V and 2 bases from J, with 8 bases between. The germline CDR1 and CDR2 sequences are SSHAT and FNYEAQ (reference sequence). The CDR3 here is CASSLVSRQETQYF. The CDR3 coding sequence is TGTGCCAGCAGCTTAGTCTCCAGGCAAGAGACCCAGTACTTC.

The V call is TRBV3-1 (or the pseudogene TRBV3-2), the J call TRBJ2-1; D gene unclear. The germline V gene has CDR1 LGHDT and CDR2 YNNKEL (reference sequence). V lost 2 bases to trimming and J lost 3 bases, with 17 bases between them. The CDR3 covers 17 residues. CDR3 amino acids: CASSQTGVIPNYNEQFF. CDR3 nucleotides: TGTGCCAGCAGCCAAACCGGAGTAATCCCAAACTACAATGAGCAGTTCTTC.